Sequencing of this TCR beta chain was carried out in a study of cytomegalovirus exposure and HLA in healthy donors. Study at large: Earlier results showed 117 million unique TCR beta sequences derived from approximately 170 million T cells. Study-wide findings and caveats: Association with HLA alleles at 0.05 false discovery rate was found for around 17,000 TCR beta sequences in a later analysis. A later analysis reportedly found fewer N-insertions in an Asian-associated ancestry cluster than the approximately 670-donor mean.

Points on this clone: Its target is unknown.

Per germline, CDR1 SGHRS and CDR2 YFSETQ. V dropped 1 base and J dropped 3 bases, with 8 bases sitting between them. The CDR3 is 13 residues long. With 60 Vbeta and 13 Jbeta primers, the PCR was carried out. As processed by the authors: The authors later counted 70 million to 80 million unique TCR beta chains, 9.5 million to 11 million of them shared. Assay: immunoSEQ multiplex PCR; the TCRdb copy retains only in-frame clones and omits some. The V and J calls and clone size are taken from that table; D and trimming were inferred from the DNA. In the table there are about 200,000 clones, 82% of which are singletons.

The chain links TRBV5-1 to TRBJ2-7, with unresolved D. This sequence was found in a man between 40 and 49 years old in good health and CMV-seropositive. The sample taken for sequencing was PBMCs. The CDR3 region is CASSLQWGYEQYV. CDR3 bases: TGCGCCAGCAGCTTGCAGTGGGGCTACGAGCAGTACGTC.